This TCR beta chain was sequenced during a study of CD8 T cells in ankylosing spondylitis. Study-wide results and limits: Reported data indicate significant enrichment of disease-linked clones within matched ankylosing spondylitis synovial fluid. Earlier literature documents some of the motif variants in reactive arthritis synovial fluid and blood. Seemingly distinctive of ankylosing spondylitis blood was a TCR beta motif formed by eight highly homologous variants.

Germline V gene sequence: CDR1 SGHRS, CDR2 YFSETQ. CDR3 size: 14 residues. V lost 0 bases, J lost 5 bases, and 4 bases stayed unmatched. A word on this clonotype: Its target is not known.

Quantitative molecular-barcoded 5'-RACE generated the TCR beta libraries. TCRdb called the 5' RACE reads again in MiXCR, with one record for every CDR3 protein. The data contain approximately 290,000 distinct CDR3 sequences, more than 20% of them singletons. The TCR sequence derives from a female donor with ankylosing spondylitis or in good health (not recorded which). The rearrangement joins TRBV5-1 to TRBJ2-7, with 8 bases aligning to TRBD2. The sample was blood, either unsorted or a sorted T cell fraction (not recorded which). The DNA for the CDR3 is TGCGCCAGCAGCTTGGGCATGACTAGCGACGAGCAGTACTTC. It codes for CASSLGMTSDEQYF.